This is a list of T cell receptor beta chains from one sample in a study of T-cell memory formation after mild COVID-19. MiXCR was run by TCRdb on the 5' RACE reads, yielding one entry per CDR3 protein. Among 50,000 to 75,000 distinct CDR3 sequences listed, about 9.4% were seen once. The sample consisted of PBMCs or a T cell subset sorted from them (not recorded which). These receptors came from a young man who had mild COVID-19 (a few samples of this study predate the infection). Cell type and time point are not known. Each CDR3 is given with its conserved first and last residue. The order of the fields is clone size, J gene, V gene, D gene, CDR3 protein, CDR3 DNA. D genes are given only for firm matches. The size field is filled for only some rows; it gives once, few, many or a size class.

few | TRBJ2-7 | TRBV25-1 | . | CASSGRIAYEQYF | TGTGCCAGCAGTGGACGAATTGCCTACGAGCAGTACTTC
. | TRBJ2-1 | TRBV14 | . | CASSLHRGPSLYNEQFF | TGTGCCAGCAGCCTCCACCGGGGCCCTTCGCTTTACAATGAGCAGTTCTTC
. | TRBJ1-1 | TRBV20-1 | TRBD1 | CSANQPGQEAFF | TGCAGTGCTAATCAACCGGGACAGGAAGCTTTCTTT
few | TRBJ1-1 | TRBV5-6 | . | CASRLQENTEAFF | TGTGCCAGCAGATTACAGGAGAACACTGAAGCTTTCTTT
medium-sized | TRBJ2-4 | TRBV7-2 | . | CASSLQGGNIQYF | TGTGCCAGCAGCTTACAGGGTGGAAACATTCAGTACTTC
. | TRBJ1-1 | TRBV21-1 | . | CASSKARQDSQETEAFF | TGTGCCAGCAGCAAAGCACGACAGGACAGTCAAGAGACTGAAGCTTTCTTT
few | TRBJ2-7 | TRBV7-2 | . | CASSLSGGSGREQYF | TGTGCCAGCAGCTTATCGGGGGGCTCAGGTCGCGAGCAGTACTTC
. | TRBJ2-5 | TRBV5-6 | . | CASSLGVRTVEETQYF | TGTGCCAGCAGCTTGGGGGTCCGGACAGTTGAGGAGACCCAGTACTTC
. | TRBJ2-1 | TRBV5-4 | . | CASSSGMGNEQFF | TGTGCCAGCAGCTCAGGGATGGGCAATGAGCAGTTCTTC
few | TRBJ1-2 | TRBV7-2 | . | CASSSSLLGAGGYTF | TGTGCCAGCAGCTCCAGCCTTCTGGGGGCTGGAGGCTACACCTTC
. | TRBJ2-1 | TRBV7-2 | . | CASSLVGGPYNEQFF | TGTGCCAGCAGCTTAGTGGGGGGGCCCTACAATGAGCAGTTCTTC
. | TRBJ2-5 | TRBV11-2 | . | CASSFELDTLSETQYF | TGTGCCAGCAGCTTCGAACTAGATACCCTTTCGGAGACCCAGTACTTC
many | TRBJ2-5 | TRBV12-3/TRBV12-4 | . | CASSLEKTQYF | TGTGCCAGCAGTTTAGAGAAGACCCAGTACTTC
few | TRBJ1-1 | TRBV7-9 | . | CASSSGGGGTEAFF | TGTGCCAGCAGCTCTGGCGGGGGCGGGACTGAAGCTTTCTTT
many | TRBJ2-1 | TRBV7-8 | TRBD2 | CASSLVGGSYNEQFF | TGTGCCAGCAGCTTAGTGGGGGGGTCCTACAATGAGCAGTTCTTC
few | TRBJ2-3 | TRBV29-1 | TRBD2 | CSVEPLAGISTDTQYF | TGCAGCGTTGAGCCTCTAGCGGGGATTAGCACAGATACGCAGTATTTT
few | TRBJ1-2 | TRBV9 | . | CASSVVWNRVMYGYTF | TGTGCCAGCAGCGTAGTATGGAACAGGGTGATGTATGGCTACACCTTC
many | TRBJ2-3 | TRBV7-2 | . | CASSLVGGTDTQYF | TGTGCCAGCAGCTTAGTAGGGGGAACAGATACGCAGTATTTT
. | TRBJ2-6 | TRBV5-1 | . | CASSFAGAGANVLTF | TGCGCCAGCAGCTTCGCAGGGGCTGGGGCCAACGTCCTGACTTTC
many | TRBJ2-3 | TRBV5-5 | . | CASSWTRWTDTQYF | TGTGCCAGCAGCTGGACGAGGTGGACAGATACGCAGTATTTT
. | TRBJ1-2 | TRBV3-1 | . | CASSHAAGEGNYGYTF | TGTGCCAGCAGCCATGCCGCAGGGGAGGGAAACTATGGCTACACCTTC
many | TRBJ2-3 | TRBV5-1 | TRBD2 | CASSLSGGTSTDTQYF | TGCGCCAGCAGCCTTAGCGGGGGGACTAGCACAGATACGCAGTATTTT
many | TRBJ2-3 | TRBV20-1 | TRBD2 | CSADTGGPQYF | TGCAGTGCGGATACGGGGGGGCCCCAGTATTTT
few | TRBJ2-7 | TRBV3-1 | . | CASSQVEQREQYF | TGTGCCAGCAGCCAGGTTGAGCAGCGGGAGCAGTACTTC
many | TRBJ2-5 | TRBV5-1 | TRBD2 | CASSALGAGGQETQYF | TGCGCCAGCAGCGCGTTAGGTGCGGGGGGCCAAGAGACCCAGTACTTC
many | TRBJ2-1 | TRBV5-6 | . | CASTPLSRGNEQFF | TGTGCCAGCACCCCCCTTTCACGAGGAAATGAGCAGTTCTTC
many | TRBJ2-1 | TRBV10-3 | . | CAIGRADYNEQFF | TGTGCCATCGGGCGGGCCGACTACAATGAGCAGTTCTTC
. | TRBJ1-5 | TRBV6-5 | TRBD1 | CASSSAGTGLQHF | TGTGCCAGCAGTTCAGCCGGGACAGGACTCCAGCATTTT
. | TRBJ2-4 | TRBV7-2 | TRBD1 | CASSLVTGVAKNIQYF | TGTGCCAGCAGCTTAGTTACAGGGGTAGCCAAAAACATTCAGTACTTC
many | TRBJ2-1 | TRBV3-1 | . | CASSAGRADNEQFF | TGTGCCAGCTCCGCCGGGCGGGCCGACAATGAGCAGTTCTTC
few | TRBJ1-1 | TRBV6-5 | . | CASIFRGPAGTEAFF | TGTGCCAGCATTTTTCGAGGGCCCGCCGGCACTGAAGCTTTCTTT
many | TRBJ2-1 | TRBV7-2 | TRBD2 | CASSFGTSGGPFRNEQFF | TGTGCCAGCAGCTTCGGGACTAGCGGGGGCCCTTTTCGCAATGAGCAGTTCTTC
many | TRBJ2-2 | TRBV5-1 | . | CASSPGGGGNTGELFF | TGCGCCAGCAGCCCCGGCGGGGGCGGTAACACCGGGGAGCTGTTTTTT
few | TRBJ2-5 | TRBV18 | TRBD2 | CASSPASGGPETQYF | TGTGCCAGCTCACCAGCGAGCGGGGGCCCAGAGACCCAGTACTTC
. | TRBJ2-3 | TRBV4-3 | . | CASSRLQGFTDTQYF | TGCGCCAGCTCGCGCTTACAGGGATTCACAGATACGCAGTATTTT
. | TRBJ2-5 | TRBV7-2 | TRBD2 | CASSTEAGGGRTQYF | TGTGCCAGCAGCACCGAAGCGGGGGGCGGGCGGACCCAGTACTTC
few | TRBJ1-2 | TRBV6-6 | . | CASSSDRFGLGYTF | TGTGCCAGCAGCTCCGACAGGTTCGGGCTAGGCTACACCTTC
few | TRBJ1-5 | TRBV24-1 | . | CASPGGASNNQPQHF | TGTGCCTCCCCGGGGGGCGCGAGTAATAATCAGCCCCAGCATTTT
many | TRBJ1-2 | TRBV4-3 | TRBD1 | CASSQKFPGTGDGYTF | TGCGCCAGCAGCCAAAAGTTTCCCGGGACAGGGGATGGCTACACCTTC
many | TRBJ2-2 | TRBV5-1 | TRBD1 | CASSPGTANTGELFF | TGCGCCAGCAGCCCCGGGACAGCGAACACCGGGGAGCTGTTTTTT
few | TRBJ1-6 | TRBV7-9 | . | CASSSPSGQDPLQSPLHF | TGTGCCAGCAGCTCTCCCTCCGGCCAGGATCCGTTACAGTCACCCCTCCACTTT
. | TRBJ1-2 | TRBV9 | . | CASSVAPHAGEGYGYTF | TGTGCCAGCAGCGTAGCCCCTCATGCAGGGGAGGGCTATGGCTACACCTTC
many | TRBJ2-1 | TRBV29-1 | . | CSVAHPGMNEQFF | TGCAGCGTCGCACATCCGGGGATGAATGAGCAGTTCTTC
. | TRBJ1-1 | TRBV29-1 | TRBD1 | CSVSGQGGTEAFF | TGCAGCGTTTCCGGACAGGGAGGGACTGAAGCTTTCTTT
many | TRBJ2-1 | TRBV11-2 | . | CASSLDPLSGREFF | TGTGCCAGCAGCTTAGACCCCCTCAGTGGTCGTGAGTTCTTC
many | TRBJ2-5 | TRBV7-9 | . | CASRPGPSETQYF | TGTGCCAGCAGACCCGGCCCTTCGGAGACCCAGTACTTC
many | TRBJ2-3 | TRBV6-4 | . | CASSANGARDTQYF | TGTGCCAGCAGTGCAAACGGGGCAAGAGATACGCAGTATTTT
few | TRBJ1-5 | TRBV27 | TRBD1 | CASGKGQGTQPQHF | TGTGCCAGCGGGAAAGGACAGGGAACCCAGCCCCAGCATTTT
. | TRBJ1-6 | TRBV5-1 | . | CASSPTGNSPLHF | TGCGCCAGCAGTCCCACGGGTAATTCACCCCTCCACTTT
. | TRBJ2-1 | TRBV21-1 | . | CASSKGRDWTRVFNEQFF | TGTGCCAGCAGCAAAGGTCGCGATTGGACTAGAGTTTTCAATGAGCAGTTCTTC
few | TRBJ2-3 | TRBV7-8 | TRBD2 | CASSLQRGGRDTQYF | TGTGCCAGCAGCTTACAGCGGGGGGGCCGAGATACGCAGTATTTT
few | TRBJ2-3 | TRBV6-5 | . | CASKDRDKHTQYF | TGTGCCAGCAAAGACCGGGACAAGCATACGCAGTATTTT
many | TRBJ2-5 | TRBV20-1 | TRBD1 | CSARDPVTGEETQYF | TGCAGTGCTAGAGATCCGGTGACAGGGGAAGAGACCCAGTACTTC
few | TRBJ1-2 | TRBV27 | TRBD1 | CASSGGHRGWYGYTF | TGTGCCAGCAGCGGGGGTCACAGGGGGTGGTATGGCTACACCTTC
many | TRBJ2-5 | TRBV7-9 | TRBD2 | CASSSGLEGTQYF | TGTGCCAGCAGCTCGGGACTAGAAGGGACCCAGTACTTC
. | TRBJ1-1 | TRBV6-6 | TRBD1 | CASRQGQDTEAFF | TGTGCCAGCAGACAGGGACAGGACACTGAAGCTTTCTTT
few | TRBJ2-5 | TRBV5-1 | TRBD2 | CASSGVSGGTQMETQYF | TGCGCCAGCAGCGGGGTTAGCGGGGGCACCCAGATGGAGACCCAGTACTTC
. | TRBJ2-3 | TRBV5-4 | TRBD2 | CASRSGLAGEDTQYF | TGTGCCAGCAGGTCGGGACTAGCGGGGGAAGATACGCAGTATTTT
few | TRBJ1-1 | TRBV7-2 | . | CASSLEGVNTEAFF | TGTGCCAGCAGCTTAGAGGGGGTGAACACTGAAGCTTTCTTT